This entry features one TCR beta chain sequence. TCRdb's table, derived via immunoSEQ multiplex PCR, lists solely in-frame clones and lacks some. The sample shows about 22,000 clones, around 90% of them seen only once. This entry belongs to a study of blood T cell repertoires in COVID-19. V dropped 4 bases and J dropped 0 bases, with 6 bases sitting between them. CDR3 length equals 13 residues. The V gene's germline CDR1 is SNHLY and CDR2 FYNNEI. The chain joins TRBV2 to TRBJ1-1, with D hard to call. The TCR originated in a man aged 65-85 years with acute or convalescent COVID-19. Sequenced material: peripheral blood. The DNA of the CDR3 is TGTGCCAGCAGTGCTTTTATGAACACTGAAGCTTTCTTT. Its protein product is CASSAFMNTEAFF.